This T cell receptor beta chain emerged from a study of cytomegalovirus exposure and HLA in healthy donors. PCR used 60 Vbeta primers and 13 Jbeta primers. As processed by the authors: Some 11 million of the about 80 million unique TCR beta chains counted in a later analysis were shared. TCRdb keeps only in-frame clones here, not all; method: immunoSEQ multiplex PCR. D and trimming were read from the DNA, whereas the V and J calls and clone size are those reported in that table. The sample records some 65,000 clones, 62% being singletons. The study's findings and limits: The investigators catalogued 150 to 200 TCR beta chains as cytomegalovirus-associated. The study dropped some indistinguishable V segments, TRBV6-2 and TRBV6-3 among them.

With regard to this clone: The antigen is unknown.

The trim removed 7 bases at V and 8 bases at J, leaving 8 bases unmatched. Germline CDR1 is GTSNPN and CDR2 is SVGIG (reference sequence). The CDR3 totals 14 residues. The sequence was collected from a man aged 25 to 45 in good health and CMV-seronegative. Material: PBMCs. This sequence joins TRBV30 and TRBJ2-1, with 13 bases identical to TRBD2. The chain's CDR3 is CAYTPTSGGYEQFF. Here the CDR3 DNA reads TGTGCCTACACCCCGACTAGCGGGGGGTATGAGCAGTTCTTC.